This record looks at one TCR beta chain sequence and its context. This record belongs to a study of cytomegalovirus exposure and HLA in healthy donors. The PCR contained 60 Vbeta and 13 Jbeta primers. Method: immunoSEQ multiplex PCR; TCRdb's copy keeps in-frame clones and lacks some. The sample carries about 130,000 clones, about 70% recorded once. The germline V gene encodes CDR1 KGHSH and CDR2 LQKENI. Losses at the gene ends were 3 bases for V and 5 bases for J; bases not matched to a gene: 5. This CDR3 has 16 residues. The sequence was obtained from a middle-aged woman in good health and CMV-seropositive. The specimen was PBMCs. The chain links TRBV18 to TRBJ2-1; 12 bases line up with TRBD2. The CDR3 bases are TGTGCCAGCTCACCTTCACTAGCGGGAGGTAACAATGAGCAGTTCTTC. Protein sequence: CASSPSLAGGNNEQFF.